This TCR beta chain appears in the sequencing data of a study of T cell responses to AZD1222 COVID-19 vaccine. General study points: Of the AZD1222 recipients, only 6 or 7 were seropositive at baseline.

Sequenced by immunoSEQ multiplex PCR; TCRdb stores in-frame clones only, minus some. This sample has about 83,000 clones, with about 82% found just once. This clone appeared a single time. Its antigen is as yet unknown. The CDR3 is 15 residues long. CDR1 SGHRS and CDR2 YFSETQ come from the germline V gene. V dropped 5 bases and J dropped 7; count of bases not matched to a gene: 11. This chain connects TRBV5-1 to TRBJ2-2; 7 bases line up with TRBD2. The source is an adult in good health. This specimen consisted of peripheral blood, obtained on day 0 of AZD1222 vaccination. The CDR3 loop reads CASSTTLGDYGELFF. The CDR3 bases are TGCGCCAGCAGTACTACGCTTGGGGACTACGGGGAGCTGTTTTTT.